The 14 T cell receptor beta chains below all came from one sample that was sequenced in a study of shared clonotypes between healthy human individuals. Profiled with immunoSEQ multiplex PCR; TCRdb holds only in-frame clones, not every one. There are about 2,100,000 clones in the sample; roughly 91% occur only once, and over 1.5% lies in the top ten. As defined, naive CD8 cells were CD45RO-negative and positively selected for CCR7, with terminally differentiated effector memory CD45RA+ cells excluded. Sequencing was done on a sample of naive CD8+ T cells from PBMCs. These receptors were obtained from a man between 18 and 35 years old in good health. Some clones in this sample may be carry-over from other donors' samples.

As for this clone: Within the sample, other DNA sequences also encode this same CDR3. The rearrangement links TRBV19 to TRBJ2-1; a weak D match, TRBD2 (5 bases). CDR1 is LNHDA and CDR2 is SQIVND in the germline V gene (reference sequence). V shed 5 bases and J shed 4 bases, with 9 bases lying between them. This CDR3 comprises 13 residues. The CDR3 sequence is CASSFGLYNEQFF. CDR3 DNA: TGTGCCAGTAGTTTTGGACTGTACAATGAGCAGTTCTTC.

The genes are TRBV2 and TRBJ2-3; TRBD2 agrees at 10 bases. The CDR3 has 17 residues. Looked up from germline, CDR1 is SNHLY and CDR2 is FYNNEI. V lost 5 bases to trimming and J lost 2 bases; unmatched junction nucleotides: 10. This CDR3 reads CASSSRGLAANTDTQYF. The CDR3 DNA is TGTGCCAGCAGTTCTAGAGGACTAGCGGCTAACACAGATACGCAGTATTTT.

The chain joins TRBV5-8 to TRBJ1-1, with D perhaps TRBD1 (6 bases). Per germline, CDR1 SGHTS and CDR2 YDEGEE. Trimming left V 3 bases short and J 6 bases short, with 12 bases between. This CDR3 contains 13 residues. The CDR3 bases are TGTGCCAGCAGCTCAGCAGGGGCTCCTGAAGCTTTCTTT. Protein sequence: CASSSAGAPEAFF.

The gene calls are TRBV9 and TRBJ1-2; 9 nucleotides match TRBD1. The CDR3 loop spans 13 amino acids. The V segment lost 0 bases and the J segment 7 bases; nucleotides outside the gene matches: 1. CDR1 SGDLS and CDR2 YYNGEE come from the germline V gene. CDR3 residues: CASSVGDRAGYTF. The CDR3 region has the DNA TGTGCCAGCAGCGTAGGGGACAGGGCTGGCTACACCTTC.

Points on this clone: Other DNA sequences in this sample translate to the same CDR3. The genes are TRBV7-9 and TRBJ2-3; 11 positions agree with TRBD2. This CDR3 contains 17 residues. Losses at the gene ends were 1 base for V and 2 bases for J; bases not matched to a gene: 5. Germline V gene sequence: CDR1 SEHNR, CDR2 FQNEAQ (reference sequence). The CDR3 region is CASSLGGTSGSTDTQYF. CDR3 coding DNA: TGTGCCAGCAGCTTAGGGGGGACTAGCGGATCCACAGATACGCAGTATTTT.

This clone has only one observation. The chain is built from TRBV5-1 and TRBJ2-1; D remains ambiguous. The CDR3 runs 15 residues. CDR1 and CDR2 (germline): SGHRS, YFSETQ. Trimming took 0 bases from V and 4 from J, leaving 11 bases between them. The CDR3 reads CASSLGDFGYNEQFF. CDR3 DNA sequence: TGCGCCAGCAGCTTGGGAGACTTCGGGTACAATGAGCAGTTCTTC.

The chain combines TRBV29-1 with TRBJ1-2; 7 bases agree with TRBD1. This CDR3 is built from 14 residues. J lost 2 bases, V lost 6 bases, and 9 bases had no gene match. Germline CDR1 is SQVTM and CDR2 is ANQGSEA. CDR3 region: CSVQQQGPNYGYTF. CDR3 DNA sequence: TGCAGCGTCCAACAACAGGGGCCCAACTATGGCTACACCTTC.

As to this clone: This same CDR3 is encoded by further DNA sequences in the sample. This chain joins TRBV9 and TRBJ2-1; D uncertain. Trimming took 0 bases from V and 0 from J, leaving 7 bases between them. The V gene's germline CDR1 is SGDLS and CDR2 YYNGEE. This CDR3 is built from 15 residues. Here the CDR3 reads CASSVALSSYNEQFF. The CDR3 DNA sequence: TGTGCCAGCAGCGTAGCTCTAAGCTCCTACAATGAGCAGTTCTTC. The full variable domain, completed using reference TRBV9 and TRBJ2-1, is DSGVTQTPKHLITATGQRVTLRCSPRSGDLSVYWYQQSLDQGLQFLIQYYNGEERAKGNILERFSAQQFPDLHSELNLSSLELGDSALYFCASSVALSSYNEQFFGPGTRLTVL.

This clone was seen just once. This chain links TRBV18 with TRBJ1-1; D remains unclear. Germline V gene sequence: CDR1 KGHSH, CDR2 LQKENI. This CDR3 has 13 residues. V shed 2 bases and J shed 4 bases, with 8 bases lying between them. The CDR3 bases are TGTGCCAGCTCACCAGTTGGGATCACTGAAGCTTTCTTT. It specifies CASSPVGITEAFF.

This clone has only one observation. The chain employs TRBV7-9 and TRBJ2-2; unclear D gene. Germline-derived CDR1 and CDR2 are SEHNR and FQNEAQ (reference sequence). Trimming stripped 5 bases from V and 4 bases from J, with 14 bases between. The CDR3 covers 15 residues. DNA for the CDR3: TGTGCCAGCAGCCCGCCCGGGCCCTTCACCGGGGAGCTGTTTTTT. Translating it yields CASSPPGPFTGELFF.

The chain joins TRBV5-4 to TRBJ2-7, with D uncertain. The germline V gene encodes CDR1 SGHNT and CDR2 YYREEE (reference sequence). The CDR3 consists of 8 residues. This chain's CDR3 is CAFGEQYF. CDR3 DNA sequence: TGTGCATTCGGCGAGCAGTACTTC. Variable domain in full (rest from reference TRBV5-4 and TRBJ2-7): ETGVTQSPTHLIKTRGQQVTLRCSSQSGHNTVSWYQQALGQGPQFIFQYYREEENGRGNFPPRFSGLQFPNYSSELNVNALELDDSALYLCAFGEQYFGPGTRLTVT.

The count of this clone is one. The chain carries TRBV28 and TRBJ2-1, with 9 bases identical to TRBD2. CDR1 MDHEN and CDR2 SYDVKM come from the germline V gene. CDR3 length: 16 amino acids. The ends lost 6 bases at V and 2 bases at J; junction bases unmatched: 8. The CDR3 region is CASRGRLAGPYNEQFF. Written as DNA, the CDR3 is TGTGCCAGCAGGGGACGGCTAGCGGGACCCTACAATGAGCAGTTCTTC.

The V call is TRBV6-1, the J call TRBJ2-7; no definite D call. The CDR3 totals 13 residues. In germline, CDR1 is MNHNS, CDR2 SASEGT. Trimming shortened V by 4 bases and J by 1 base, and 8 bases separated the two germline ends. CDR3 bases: TGTGCCAGCAGTGTCCGCAGATCCTACGAGCAGTACTTC. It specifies CASSVRRSYEQYF.

The CDR3 DNA reads as TGCGCCAGCAGCCTGGATGTTCTAGCGGGAGTATCCTACGAGCAGTACTTC. It yields the protein CASSLDVLAGVSYEQYF. J is TRBJ2-7 and V is TRBV5-1; 10 bases fit TRBD2. Germline V gene data show CDR1 as SGHRS and CDR2 as YFSETQ. The CDR3 has 17 residues. With V trimmed by 4 bases and J by 1 base, 11 bases remained unmatched.